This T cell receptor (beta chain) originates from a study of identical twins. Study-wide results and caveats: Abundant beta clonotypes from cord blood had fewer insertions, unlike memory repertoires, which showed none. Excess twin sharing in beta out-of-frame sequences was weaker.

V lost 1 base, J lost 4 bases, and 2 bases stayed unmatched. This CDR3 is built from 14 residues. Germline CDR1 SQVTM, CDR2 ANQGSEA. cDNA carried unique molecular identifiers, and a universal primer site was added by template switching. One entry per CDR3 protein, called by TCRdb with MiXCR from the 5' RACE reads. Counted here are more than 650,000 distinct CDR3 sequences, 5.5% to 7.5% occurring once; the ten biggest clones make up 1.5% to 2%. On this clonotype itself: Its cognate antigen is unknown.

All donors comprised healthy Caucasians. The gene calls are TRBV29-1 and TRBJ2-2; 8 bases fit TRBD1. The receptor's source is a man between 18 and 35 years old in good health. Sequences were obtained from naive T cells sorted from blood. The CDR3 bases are TGCAGCGTTGAAGTGACAGGGGTCACCGGGGAGCTGTTTTTT. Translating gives CSVEVTGVTGELFF.